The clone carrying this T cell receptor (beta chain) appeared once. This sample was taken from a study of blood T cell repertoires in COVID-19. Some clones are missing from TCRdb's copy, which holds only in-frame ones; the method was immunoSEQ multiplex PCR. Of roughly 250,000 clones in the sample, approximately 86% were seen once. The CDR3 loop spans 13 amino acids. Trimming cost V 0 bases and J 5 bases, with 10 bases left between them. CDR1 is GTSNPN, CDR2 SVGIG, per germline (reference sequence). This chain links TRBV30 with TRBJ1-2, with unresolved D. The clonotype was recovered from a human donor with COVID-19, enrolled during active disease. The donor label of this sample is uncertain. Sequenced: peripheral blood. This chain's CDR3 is CAWSVERSYGYTF. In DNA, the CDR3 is TGTGCCTGGAGTGTAGAGAGGTCTTATGGCTACACCTTC.